This T cell receptor beta chain was recovered during a study of Tregs in tolerant kidney transplant recipients. General observations from the study: Tregs expanded with activated donor B cells seemed most donor-specific. Findings come from small patient numbers and require larger validation.

V was trimmed by 2 bases and J by 2 bases, leaving 13 bases between them. The CDR3 covers 15 residues. Recipients received nonmyeloablative bone marrow transplants from related graft donors, with transient mixed chimerism. Method: immunoSEQ multiplex PCR; TCRdb's copy keeps in-frame clones and lacks some. The table lists over 900 clones. Its frequency marks this clone as large (0.1 to 1%). Its cognate antigen is unknown. The missing CDR3 end, 3 residues past where the read stops, is filled in from the germline J gene. This chain links TRBV23-1 with TRBJ2-7; a possible D gene is TRBD2 (6 bases). TRBV23-1 is an ORF for which the function is uncertain. The TCR originated in a human patient who received a combined kidney and bone marrow transplant. The graft donor may have given rise to some T cells. Here the sequenced sample was CD4+ T cells from blood (PBMCs), taken less than 15 months after the transplant. Incomplete CDR3 DNA: TGCGCCAGCAGTCAAGGCGGGCGGGGCCCCTACGAG. Translation gives CASSQGGRGPYE. The entire CDR3 sequence reads CASSQGGRGPYEQYF.